Listed below are T cell receptor beta chains from one sample, sequenced in a study of cytotoxic CD8 clonotypes in ibrutinib-treated CLL. Clones were read by immunoSEQ multiplex PCR, and TCRdb kept only the in-frame ones, dropping some. The sample gives over 95,000 clones, 58% of which show up once; under 45% is in the top ten. The sample here was PBMCs, taken after 24 months of ibrutinib treatment. These receptors originate from a human donor with chronic lymphocytic leukemia. CDR3s leave out the opening cysteine and the closing phenylalanine or tryptophan. The size of a clone is reported for some rows only, either as once, few or many, or as a class for expanded clones.

clone size: few
CDR3 length: 15
V gene: TRBV28
J gene: TRBJ2-2
CDR3 protein: ASSRNTGQGNTGELF

clone size: -
CDR3 length: 13
V gene: TRBV6-5
J gene: TRBJ2-6
CDR3 protein: ASSYGGRRANVLT

clone size: few
CDR3 length: 9
V gene: TRBV2
J gene: TRBJ2-7
CDR3 protein: ASEGTYEQY

clone size: -
CDR3 length: 14
V gene: TRBV6-1
J gene: TRBJ1-2
CDR3 protein: ASSEAVEGASYGYT

clone size: -
CDR3 length: 12
V gene: TRBV6-5
J gene: TRBJ1-1
CDR3 protein: ASSRFDSILEAF

clone size: -
CDR3 length: 12
V gene: TRBV27
J gene: TRBJ2-7
CDR3 protein: ASSSGNRPYEQY

clone size: -
CDR3 length: 11
V gene: TRBV7-9
J gene: TRBJ2-5
CDR3 protein: ASSLTVWETQY

clone size: few
CDR3 length: 12
V gene: TRBV2
J gene: TRBJ1-5
CDR3 protein: ASTSSQPNQPQH

clone size: -
CDR3 length: 13
V gene: TRBV18
J gene: TRBJ1-1
CDR3 protein: ASSTLTGQGTEAF

clone size: -
CDR3 length: 17
V gene: TRBV7-3
J gene: TRBJ2-6
CDR3 protein: ASSLRAASPLSGANVLT

clone size: few
CDR3 length: 13
V gene: TRBV6-4
J gene: TRBJ2-7
CDR3 protein: ASQREGGPAYEQY

clone size: -
CDR3 length: 13
V gene: TRBV10-3
J gene: TRBJ2-2
CDR3 protein: AISDGGGVTGELF

clone size: -
CDR3 length: 13
V gene: TRBV19
J gene: TRBJ1-5
CDR3 protein: ASSKADYSNQPQH

clone size: many
CDR3 length: 12
V gene: TRBV6-5
J gene: TRBJ1-1
CDR3 protein: ASIRRTGNTEAF